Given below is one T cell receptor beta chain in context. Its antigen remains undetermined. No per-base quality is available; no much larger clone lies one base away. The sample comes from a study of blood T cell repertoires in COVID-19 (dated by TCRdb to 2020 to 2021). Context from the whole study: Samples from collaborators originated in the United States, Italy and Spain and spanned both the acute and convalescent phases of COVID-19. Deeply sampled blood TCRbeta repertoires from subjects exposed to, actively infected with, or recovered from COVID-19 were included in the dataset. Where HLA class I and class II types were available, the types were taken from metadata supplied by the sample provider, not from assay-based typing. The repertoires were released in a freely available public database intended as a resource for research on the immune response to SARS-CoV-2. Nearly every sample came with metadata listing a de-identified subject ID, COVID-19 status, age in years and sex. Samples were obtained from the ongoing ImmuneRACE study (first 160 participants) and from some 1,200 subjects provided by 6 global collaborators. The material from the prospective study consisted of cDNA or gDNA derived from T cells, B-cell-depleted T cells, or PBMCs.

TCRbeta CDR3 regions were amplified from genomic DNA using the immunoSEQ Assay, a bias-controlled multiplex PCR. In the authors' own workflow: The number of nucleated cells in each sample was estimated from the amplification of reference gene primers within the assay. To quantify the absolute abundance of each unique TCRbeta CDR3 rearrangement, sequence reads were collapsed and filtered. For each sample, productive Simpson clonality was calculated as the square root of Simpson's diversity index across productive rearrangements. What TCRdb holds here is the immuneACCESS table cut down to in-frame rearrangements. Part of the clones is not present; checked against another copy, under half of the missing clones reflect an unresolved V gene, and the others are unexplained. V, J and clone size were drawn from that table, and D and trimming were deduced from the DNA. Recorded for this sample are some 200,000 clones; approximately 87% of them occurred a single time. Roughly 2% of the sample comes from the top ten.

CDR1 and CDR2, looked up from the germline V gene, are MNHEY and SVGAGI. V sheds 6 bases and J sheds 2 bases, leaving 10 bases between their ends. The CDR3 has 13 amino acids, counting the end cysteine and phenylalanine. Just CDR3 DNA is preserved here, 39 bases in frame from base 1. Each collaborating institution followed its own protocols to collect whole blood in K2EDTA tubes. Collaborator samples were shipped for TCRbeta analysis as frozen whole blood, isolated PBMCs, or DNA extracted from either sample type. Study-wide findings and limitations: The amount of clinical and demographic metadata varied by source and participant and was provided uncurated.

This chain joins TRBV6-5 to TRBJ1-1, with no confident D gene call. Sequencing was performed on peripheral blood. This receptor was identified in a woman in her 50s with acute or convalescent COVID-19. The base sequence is TGTGCCAGCAGCCGTACCCTAAACACTGAAGCTTTCTTT. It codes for CASSRTLNTEAFF.